This is a list of T cell receptor beta chains from one sample in a study of T cell changes during pregnancy in multiple sclerosis. Sequenced by immunoSEQ multiplex PCR; TCRdb stores in-frame clones only, minus some. The data contain about 35,000 clones, 93% of them singletons. Sequencing used CD4+ T cells from peripheral blood mononuclear cells, obtained in the first trimester of pregnancy. The receptor set was obtained from a female donor with multiple sclerosis, enrolled in a pregnancy study. Both conserved end residues are part of each CDR3. Fields, in order: D gene, V gene, J gene, CDR3 protein. The D gene is left open where the match is weak.

>-|TRBV4-1|TRBJ1-5
CASSQEGGNQPQHF
>TRBD2|TRBV5-1|TRBJ2-3
CASSGNFGLAGDTDTQYF
>TRBD2|TRBV7-8|TRBJ2-7
CASSLSGTSGIYEQYF
>TRBD1|TRBV7-8|TRBJ2-7
CASSSGQTISYEQYF
>TRBD1|TRBV30|TRBJ2-3
CAWSKGQRQGATDTQYF
>TRBD2|TRBV5-1|-
CASSLSGGGNEQYF
>TRBD1|TRBV5-1|TRBJ2-7
CASSSSRDRDEQYF
>TRBD1|TRBV6-5|TRBJ2-5
CASSYSLTGVETQYF
>TRBD2|TRBV9|TRBJ2-3
CASSVAPGGVDTQYF
>-|TRBV7-5|TRBJ2-5
CVRSLEVTGGQETQYF
>-|TRBV28|TRBJ1-1
CASSPLGGEAFF
>TRBD1|TRBV19|TRBJ2-7
CASRRQGYYEQYF
>TRBD2|TRBV27|TRBJ2-7
CASSLYSPLPGSFGTASGSYEQYF
>-|TRBV19|TRBJ2-1
CASSISGGLYNEQFF
>TRBD2|TRBV5-4|TRBJ2-2
CASSPGGLAGGPVLFF
>TRBD1|TRBV6-1|TRBJ2-4
CASSDAGGRDIQYF
>-|TRBV19|TRBJ1-5
CASTKVAGGGNQPQHF
>TRBD2|TRBV11-3|TRBJ2-1
CASSTLAGGDSYNEQFF
>TRBD2|TRBV5-1|TRBJ2-5
CASRPQRGYQETQYF
>-|TRBV2|TRBJ2-7
CASSYGHSYEQYF
>-|TRBV7-3|TRBJ1-1
CASSSQGVTEAFF
>-|TRBV9|TRBJ2-5
CASSVRGGQETQYF
>TRBD1|TRBV12-5|TRBJ1-1
CASGTQGFTEAFF
>TRBD1|TRBV7-9|TRBJ2-7
CASSLDRGLFDEQYF
>TRBD1|TRBV11-2|TRBJ2-3
CASSLLTGHADTQYF
>TRBD1|TRBV18|TRBJ1-4
CASSPDRGLGEKLFF
>TRBD1|TRBV27|TRBJ2-2
CASSHGQGVSFGGELFF
>TRBD1|TRBV18|TRBJ2-2
CASSDRDRNTGELFF
>TRBD1|TRBV6-6|TRBJ2-7
CASNPGQGLYEQYF
>TRBD1|TRBV6-4|TRBJ1-2
CASSGGPGQGFYGYTF
>TRBD2|TRBV27|TRBJ2-7
CASSSGTSGRSPEQYF
>-|TRBV18|TRBJ2-7
CASSPGRGPYEQYF
>-|TRBV7-2|TRBJ2-3
CASSRDTDTQYF
>-|TRBV18|TRBJ1-4
CASSPGQSAEKLFF
>TRBD1|TRBV14|TRBJ2-7
CASSHPGTGVSYEQYF
>-|TRBV27|TRBJ2-7
CASSPEGTGNYEQYF
>TRBD1|TRBV7-6|TRBJ2-1
CASGPGTGGLNEQFF
>-|TRBV2|TRBJ1-6
CASSEIQNSPLHF
>TRBD2|TRBV7-3|TRBJ2-5
CASSPLRLAGGPETQYF
>-|TRBV6-5|TRBJ1-1
CASRSEGGRAFF
>-|TRBV29-1|TRBJ2-7
CSGKNYGEQYF
>-|TRBV7-2|TRBJ1-2
CASSLDISYGYTF
>-|TRBV7-9|TRBJ2-3
CASSLDGGTQYF
>TRBD2|TRBV7-3|TRBJ2-1
CASSTRTSGGALFF
>TRBD1|TRBV19|TRBJ1-1
CASSTQGAGNTEAFF
>TRBD1|TRBV5-4|TRBJ2-5
CASSPGQKETQYF
>-|TRBV6-5|TRBJ2-7
CASTGVTYEQYF
>-|TRBV18|TRBJ2-6
CASSPVGHSGANVLTF
>TRBD2|TRBV6-1|TRBJ2-1
CASTEGLATYNEQFF